These T cell receptor beta chains were read from a single sample in a study of blood T cells in healthy people across ages. TCRdb processed the 5' RACE reads anew with MiXCR; each CDR3 protein has one entry. This sample has 1,500,000 or so distinct CDR3 sequences, with 35% to 45% found just once. Sample: blood. Every receptor here comes from a young woman in good health. Both conserved end residues are part of each CDR3. D genes are given only for firm matches. Clone size appears in some rows only: once, few, many, or a class for an expanded clone.

NA	TRBV4-3	TRBJ2-7	NA	CASSQLGGLASYNEQYF	TGCGCCAGCAGCCAACTTGGAGGACTGGCTTCCTACAATGAGCAGTACTTC
few	TRBV12-3/TRBV12-4	TRBJ1-2	NA	CASSVPGRFYGYTF	TGTGCCAGCAGTGTACCAGGGCGGTTCTATGGCTACACCTTC
NA	TRBV18	TRBJ1-1	NA	CASSPQVRRWGTEAFF	TGTGCCAGCTCACCACAGGTCCGGAGGTGGGGCACTGAAGCTTTCTTT
NA	TRBV29-1	TRBJ2-1	NA	CSVGDTSLIF	TGCAGCGTGGGGGACACCTCCTTAATCTTC
NA	TRBV29-1	TRBJ2-7	TRBD2	CSVAASGSEQYF	TGCAGCGTTGCGGCTAGCGGGAGCGAGCAGTACTTC
few	TRBV6-6	TRBJ2-3	TRBD2	CASSDQSTSGTDTQYF	TGTGCCAGCTCAGATCAATCGACTAGCGGCACAGATACGCAGTATTTT
few	TRBV6-5	TRBJ2-5	TRBD1	CASSPRTGKNEQYF	TGTGCCAGCAGTCCACGGACAGGGAAGAATGAGCAGTACTTC
NA	TRBV20-1	TRBJ2-5	NA	CSAREGGRGETQYF	TGCAGTGCTAGAGAAGGGGGGCGGGGTGAGACCCAGTACTTC
NA	TRBV27	TRBJ1-2	NA	CASSLSHNLGGHDYTF	TGTGCCAGCAGTTTATCTCATAACCTGGGAGGCCATGACTACACCTTC
NA	TRBV11-2	TRBJ1-2	TRBD1	CASSGGTGVYGYTF	TGTGCCAGCAGCGGGGGGACAGGGGTCTATGGCTACACCTTC
few	TRBV14	TRBJ2-1	NA	CASSPSPLAAWDNEQFF	TGTGCCAGCAGCCCATCCCCCTTAGCGGCTTGGGACAATGAGCAGTTCTTC
NA	TRBV6-2/TRBV6-3	TRBJ1-2	TRBD1	CASSYRDRPFYGHTF	TGTGCCAGCAGTTATCGGGACAGGCCCTTCTATGGCCACACCTTC
few	TRBV30	TRBJ1-2	NA	CAWRAGQNGYTF	TGTGCCTGGAGAGCCGGACAGAATGGCTACACCTTC
NA	TRBV25-1	TRBJ2-7	TRBD1	CASSEWDRTHRETYEQYF	TGTGCCAGCAGTGAATGGGACAGGACTCACCGGGAGACCTACGAGCAGTACTTC
NA	TRBV6-2/TRBV6-3	TRBJ2-1	TRBD2	CASSYVRRRGASYNEQFF	TGTGCCAGCAGTTACGTGCGGAGGCGGGGGGCCTCCTACAATGAGCAGTTCTTC
once	TRBV9	TRBJ2-5	NA	CASSVRVGGQETQYF	TGTGCCAGCAGCGTACGGGTCGGAGGACAAGAGACCCAGTACTTC
NA	TRBV6-2/TRBV6-3	TRBJ1-5	NA	CASQIAGGNNNQPQHF	TGTGCCAGCCAAATTGCCGGGGGCAATAACAATCAGCCCCAGCATTTT
NA	TRBV7-9	TRBJ1-5	NA	CASSPGTRDQPQHF	TGTGCCAGCAGCCCAGGGACACGAGATCAGCCCCAGCATTTT
NA	TRBV7-8	TRBJ2-1	NA	CASSLLGAGYNEQFF	TGTGCCAGCAGCTTATTAGGGGCTGGGTACAATGAGCAGTTCTTC
NA	TRBV11-1	TRBJ2-1	NA	CASSLYQGQFF	TGTGCCAGCAGCTTATATCAGGGGCAGTTCTTC
few	TRBV18	TRBJ2-3	TRBD2	CASSPRTSGGDTQYF	TGTGCCAGCTCACCGAGGACTAGCGGGGGAGATACGCAGTATTTT
NA	TRBV14	TRBJ1-2	NA	CASSQAPWDDYTF	TGTGCCAGCAGCCAAGCCCCATGGGACGACTACACCTTC
NA	TRBV4-1	TRBJ1-4	TRBD1	CASSRTPGQGEKLFF	TGCGCCAGCAGCCGTACTCCGGGACAGGGCGAAAAACTGTTTTTT
NA	TRBV7-9	TRBJ2-1	NA	CASRNRPGSYNEQFF	TGTGCCAGCAGGAATCGTCCGGGCTCCTACAATGAGCAGTTCTTC
NA	TRBV7-9	TRBJ1-1	TRBD1	CASSPRQGDITEAFF	TGTGCCAGCAGCCCTCGACAGGGGGATATCACTGAAGCTTTCTTT
NA	TRBV6-2/TRBV6-3	TRBJ2-1	TRBD2	CASSSTGTSGNEQFF	TGTGCCAGCAGTTCCACCGGGACTAGCGGCAATGAGCAGTTCTTC
NA	TRBV14	TRBJ2-7	NA	CASSQDLRAGRPNEQYF	TGTGCCAGCAGCCAAGATCTCCGGGCAGGGAGGCCCAACGAGCAGTACTTC
few	TRBV5-1	TRBJ2-1	TRBD2	CASSLGLAPEQFF	TGCGCCAGCAGCCTGGGACTAGCTCCTGAGCAGTTCTTC
few	TRBV12-3/TRBV12-4	TRBJ1-1	TRBD1	CASRDRARTEAFF	TGTGCCAGCAGGGACAGGGCGCGAACTGAAGCTTTCTTT
few	TRBV20-1	TRBJ2-5	NA	CSANWDPWSQETQYF	TGCAGTGCTAACTGGGACCCCTGGTCCCAAGAGACCCAGTACTTC
NA	TRBV5-5	TRBJ1-4	NA	CASSRDGGDEKLFF	TGTGCCAGCAGCCGGGACGGCGGGGATGAAAAACTGTTTTTT
few	TRBV6-1	TRBJ2-7	NA	CASSEMVETQYF	TGTGCCAGCAGTGAAATGGTTGAAACCCAGTACTTC
few	TRBV7-2	TRBJ2-1	TRBD2	CASSSKGLAGGSSYNEQFF	TGTGCCAGCAGCTCAAAGGGACTAGCGGGGGGGAGCTCCTACAATGAGCAGTTCTTC
few	TRBV5-1	TRBJ2-1	NA	CASSLGSRFFLSYNEQFF	TGCGCCAGCAGCTTGGGGTCTAGATTCTTCCTCTCCTACAATGAGCAGTTCTTC
NA	TRBV5-1	TRBJ2-3	TRBD2	CASSLADSGRPTDTQYF	TGCGCCAGCAGCTTGGCCGATAGCGGGCGACCCACAGATACGCAGTATTTT
once	TRBV20-1	TRBJ2-5	TRBD2	CSASPTSGRALEQYF	TGCAGTGCTAGCCCCACTAGCGGGAGGGCCCTTGAGCAGTACTTC
NA	TRBV11-2	TRBJ1-2	TRBD1	CASSTWDRGVYGYTF	TGTGCCAGCAGCACCTGGGACAGGGGGGTCTATGGCTACACCTTC
NA	TRBV28	TRBJ2-1	TRBD2	CASSPGTSGSWNEQFF	TGTGCCAGCAGCCCCGGGACTAGCGGGAGTTGGAATGAGCAGTTCTTC
NA	TRBV7-6	TRBJ1-1	TRBD1	CASSPTLGTGNTEAFF	TGTGCCAGCAGCCCCACTCTCGGGACAGGGAACACTGAAGCTTTCTTT
NA	TRBV7-2	TRBJ1-1	TRBD1	CASSSTPGQGAEAFF	TGTGCCAGCAGCTCTACCCCCGGACAGGGCGCTGAAGCTTTCTTT
few	TRBV7-2	TRBJ2-3	TRBD1	CASSRDRAADTQYF	TGTGCCAGCAGCAGGGACAGGGCTGCAGATACGCAGTATTTT
many	TRBV29-1	TRBJ2-3	NA	CSVVSDTQYF	TGCAGCGTTGTTTCAGATACGCAGTATTTT
NA	TRBV4-3	TRBJ1-2	NA	CASSQDTRAPNYGYTF	TGCGCCAGCAGCCAAGATACCAGGGCTCCCAACTATGGCTACACCTTC
NA	TRBV29-1	TRBJ2-1	NA	CSVADTGEQFF	TGCAGCGTTGCGGATACCGGGGAGCAGTTCTTC
NA	TRBV5-1	TRBJ2-1	NA	CASSLAIGKYNEQFF	TGCGCCAGCAGCTTGGCTATCGGGAAATACAATGAGCAGTTCTTC